The entry that follows covers one T cell receptor (beta chain) sequence. Its cognate antigen is unknown. This sample is drawn from a study of CD8+ T cells in alopecia areata. Study results and limitations: Mice showed clearer TCR sharing than patients did, a gap that was possibly HLA-related.

Sequencing templates came from extracted RNA that was reverse transcribed into cDNA. Produced via immunoSEQ multiplex PCR; TCRdb's table is partial and in-frame only. The data show approximately 150,000 clones, 65% to 75% seen once. This sequence was found in a human donor with alopecia areata. Material: CD8+ T cells sorted from blood, obtained at week 0.

CDR3 nucleotides: TGTGCCAGCAGCTTATTCACAGATACGCAGTATTTT. Its translation is CASSLFTDTQYF. The chain links TRBV11-2 to TRBJ2-3; no reliable D call. V dropped 2 bases and J dropped 2 bases, with 2 bases sitting between them. The CDR3 loop spans 12 amino acids. CDR1 is SGHAT and CDR2 is FQNNGV in the germline V gene.